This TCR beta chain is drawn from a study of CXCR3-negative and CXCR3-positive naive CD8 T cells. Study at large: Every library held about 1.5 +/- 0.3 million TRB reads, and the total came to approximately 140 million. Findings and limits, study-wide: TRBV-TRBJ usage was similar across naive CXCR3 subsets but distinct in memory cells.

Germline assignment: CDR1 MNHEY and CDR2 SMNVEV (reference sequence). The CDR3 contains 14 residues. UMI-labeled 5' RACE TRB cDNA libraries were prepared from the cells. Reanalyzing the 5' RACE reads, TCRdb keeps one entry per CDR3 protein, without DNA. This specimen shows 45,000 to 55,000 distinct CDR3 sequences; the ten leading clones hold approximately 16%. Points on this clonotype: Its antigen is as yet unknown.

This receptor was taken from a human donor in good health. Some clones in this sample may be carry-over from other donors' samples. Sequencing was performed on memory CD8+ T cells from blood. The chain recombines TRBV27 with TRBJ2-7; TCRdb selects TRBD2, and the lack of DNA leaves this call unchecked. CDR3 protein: CASSPADRIVEQYF.